Sequencing of this T cell receptor beta chain was carried out in a study of shared clonotypes between healthy human individuals. Once extracted for a subset, genomic DNA was divided evenly among several immunoSEQ plates. The repertoire was sequenced with immunoSEQ multiplex PCR; TCRdb's copy has only in-frame clones and lacks some. The data show fewer than 800,000 clones, about 91% seen once. CD45RO-negative, CCR7-positively selected cells formed the naive CD8 fraction, excluding terminally differentiated effector memory CD45RA+ cells. Trimming took 5 bases from V and 3 from J, leaving 14 bases between them. This CDR3 contains 15 residues. Germline V gives CDR1 MDHEN, CDR2 SYDVKM.

The rearrangement links TRBV28 to TRBJ1-5, with D possibly matching TRBD1 (5 bases). Input material: naive CD8+ T cells sorted from blood. The sequence came from a man aged 25-40 years in good health. The CDR3 bases are TGTGCCAGCAGTGTTTCGTCAGGGATCAATCAGCCCCAGCATTTT. Its protein product is CASSVSSGINQPQHF.